A single count supports the clone carrying this TCR beta chain. The antigen is not known. The sample is drawn from a study of CD8+CD57+ T cells in acquired aplastic anemia. Background on the study: DNA per sorted CD4+ or CD8+ sample ranged roughly 0.19 to 30 ug, averaging 3.2 ug. The study obtained 9 million to 13 million reads on average for CD4+ cells from healthy donors. Findings and limits, study-wide: Some 28 sequences, all CD8+ CDR3, were shared between patients and controls.

The template for TCR beta VDJ and CDR3 sequence profiling was genomic DNA. TCRdb redid the calling of the reads with MiXCR, one entry per CDR3 protein. The sample lists some 410,000 distinct CDR3 sequences, about two thirds seen once, with approximately 3.9% in the top ten. The CDR3 contains 16 residues. Looked up from germline, CDR1 is SGDLS and CDR2 is YYNGEE. V lost 6 bases and J 9 bases, leaving 26 bases between the germline ends. This TCR was sampled from a human donor in good health, serving as a control. The sample comprised sorted CD4+, CD8+, or CD8+CD57+ T cells (not recorded which) from PBMCs. V gene TRBV9 combines with J gene TRBJ2-3; a possible D gene is TRBD1 (6 bases). The CDR3 is CASIIGAGVPGATQYF. The CDR3 region has the DNA TGTGCCAGCATCATAGGGGCAGGGGTGCCTGGGGCCACGCAGTATTTT.